Below, 18 T cell receptor beta chains from the same sample are listed, as sequenced in a study of beta chain features in type 1 diabetes. Sequencing targeted expressed TCRB transcripts, as all isolated RNA had been reverse transcribed. Produced via immunoSEQ multiplex PCR; TCRdb's table is partial and in-frame only. The sample includes more than 300,000 clones, around an eighth seen only once; the top ten take 0.017%. Material for sequencing was naive CD4+ T cells from blood. The receptors come from a man younger than 30 in good health.

The chain is built from TRBV5-1 and TRBJ2-3, with a possible D match to TRBD1 (6 bases). This CDR3 is 16 amino acids long. Trimming stripped 0 bases from V and 0 bases from J, with 11 bases between. The V gene's germline CDR1 is SGHRS and CDR2 YFSETQ. The DNA of the CDR3 is TGCGCCAGCAGCTTGGGTGCAGGGGCGAGCACAGATACGCAGTATTTT. Amino acids: CASSLGAGASTDTQYF.

This clone was seen more than once but under ten times. The chain is built from TRBV28 and TRBJ2-2; no reliable D call. The CDR3 sequence is 13 residues long. Germline V gene data show CDR1 as MDHEN and CDR2 as SYDVKM. V gave up 5 bases and J gave up 0 bases, with 4 bases separating them. The CDR3 loop reads CASSISNTGELFF. In DNA form, the CDR3 reads TGTGCCAGCAGTATCTCGAACACCGGGGAGCTGTTTTTT.

This clone was counted only a few times. The genes are TRBV7-2 and TRBJ1-2; D gene ambiguous. This CDR3 comprises 13 residues. Trimming removed 5 bases at V and 8 bases at J, with 15 bases between. Germline CDR1 SGHTA, CDR2 FQGNSA. The chain's CDR3 is CASSLDPNGGYTF. For the CDR3, the DNA is TGTGCCAGCAGCCTTGACCCCAACGGGGGCTACACCTTC.

V gene TRBV25-1 combines with J gene TRBJ1-1; TRBD1 matches at 9 bases. The CDR3 runs to 14 residues. V lost 3 bases and J lost 9; bases outside the gene matches: 8. From germline, CDR1 is MGHDK and CDR2 SYGVNS. The CDR3: CASSDLGQGWKAFF. In nucleotides, the CDR3 is TGTGCCAGCAGTGACCTTGGACAGGGGTGGAAAGCTTTCTTT.

The genes are TRBV5-4 and TRBJ2-5; 11 bases line up with TRBD2. CDR1 SGHNT and CDR2 YYREEE come from the germline V gene (reference sequence). The CDR3 length is 17 residues. Losses at the gene ends were 4 bases for V and 1 base for J; bases not matched to a gene: 9. The CDR3 loop is CASSQGVAGGIQETQYF. In nucleotides, the CDR3 is TGTGCCAGCAGCCAGGGTGTAGCGGGAGGGATCCAAGAGACCCAGTACTTC.

The chain links TRBV25-1 to TRBJ2-7; weak D call: TRBD1 (6 bases). Germline V gene lookup returns CDR1 MGHDK and CDR2 SYGVNS. The CDR3 sequence is 13 residues long. Trimming removed 6 bases from V and 4 bases from J, with 13 bases in between. CDR3 sequence reads: CASSLAGAYEQYF. The CDR3 nucleotides read TGTGCCAGCAGCCTGGCAGGGGCTTACGAGCAGTACTTC.

This sequence joins TRBV28 and TRBJ2-6, with D possibly being TRBD1 (5 bases). Germline CDR1 is MDHEN and CDR2 is SYDVKM. CDR3 length: 17 residues. V was clipped by 4 bases and J by 1 base, with 14 bases between them. CDR3 DNA: TGTGCCAGCAGTTCCCGACGCCAGGGATCTGGGGCCAACGTCCTGACTTTC. Translation gives CASSSRRQGSGANVLTF.

This clone has just a few counts. The chain carries TRBV4-3 and TRBJ2-7; TRBD1 matches at 9 bases. CDR1 and CDR2 (germline): LGHNA, YSLEER. The CDR3 is 21 residues long. V trimming: 0 bases; J trimming: 2 bases; junction bases outside the gene matches: 20. The CDR3 coding sequence is TGCGCCAGCAGCCAAGATTTTTCGAGGACAGGGGTTGGGGGGCGAACCTACGAGCAGTACTTC. Its protein is CASSQDFSRTGVGGRTYEQYF.

J is TRBJ1-2 and V is TRBV7-9; D may be TRBD1 (5 bases). This CDR3 region has 15 residues. Trimming cost V 5 bases and J 7 bases, with 20 bases left between them. The germline CDR1 and CDR2 sequences are SEHNR and FQNEAQ (reference sequence). In nucleotides, the CDR3 is TGTGCCAGCAGCGCTGCCGGTTACAGGAATACTGGCTACACCTTC. Translation gives CASSAAGYRNTGYTF.

The V gene is TRBV6-5, the J gene TRBJ1-2; maybe TRBD1 (6 bases). V was trimmed by 7 bases and J by 5 bases, leaving 17 bases between them. From germline, CDR1 is MNHEY and CDR2 SVGAGI. The CDR3 consists of 14 residues. CDR3 sequence: CASKQGLATYGYTF. The CDR3 DNA reads TGTGCCAGCAAACAGGGTTTGGCCACGTATGGCTACACCTTC.

V gene TRBV20-1 combines with J gene TRBJ1-2; D not resolved. V was pared by 3 bases and J by 4 bases, with 6 bases between. This CDR3 is built from 11 residues. Germline V gene sequence: CDR1 DFQATT, CDR2 SNEGSKA (reference sequence). The CDR3 DNA reads TGCAGTGCTAGCGGAGGCTATGGCTACACCTTC. This encodes CSASGGYGYTF.

In this sample, this clone turned up a few times. The genes are TRBV28 and TRBJ2-7; TRBD1 aligns across 8 bases. This CDR3 region has 16 residues. Germline V gene sequence: CDR1 MDHEN, CDR2 SYDVKM. The junction had 11 bases not matched to a gene; V was cut back by 4 bases and J by 3 bases. CDR3 coding DNA: TGTGCCAGCAGTTGGTCCGGACAGGGAGTAGACTACGAGCAGTACTTC. Its protein product is CASSWSGQGVDYEQYF. Drawing the rest from reference TRBV28 and TRBJ2-7, the complete variable domain is DVKVTQSSRYLVKRTGEKVFLECVQDMDHENMFWYRQDPGLGLRLIYFSYDVKMKEKGDIPEGYSVSREKKERFSLILESASTNQTSMYLCASSWSGQGVDYEQYFGPGTRLTVT.

The table lists this clone with a few counts. This chain connects TRBV9 to TRBJ1-1; tentatively, D is TRBD1 (6 bases). CDR1 SGDLS and CDR2 YYNGEE come from the germline V gene. V was cut by 1 base and J by 0 bases, with 16 bases left in between. This CDR3 has 17 amino acids. This CDR3 is CASSVFSDSLLNTEAFF. CDR3 nucleotide sequence: TGTGCCAGCAGCGTATTTTCGGACAGTCTGTTGAACACTGAAGCTTTCTTT.

For this clone: The same CDR3 also results from other DNA sequences found in this sample. This chain uses TRBV30 with TRBJ1-1, with D unclear. The CDR3 covers 13 residues. Trimming took off 2 bases at V and 0 bases at J, with 7 bases between the two ends. The germline V gene encodes CDR1 GTSNPN and CDR2 SVGIG (reference sequence). DNA for the CDR3: TGTGCCTGGAGTTCACAAATGAACACTGAAGCTTTCTTT. This codes for CAWSSQMNTEAFF.

This chain joins TRBV29-1 and TRBJ1-3; D remains ambiguous. V shed 6 bases and J shed 0 bases, with 12 bases lying between them. The length of the CDR3 is 14 residues. Per the germline V gene, CDR1 is SQVTM and CDR2 is ANQGSEA. Here the CDR3 DNA reads TGCAGCGTGGCACGCTTCGACTCTGGAAACACCATATATTTT. Translating gives CSVARFDSGNTIYF. Complete variable domain (other parts from reference TRBV29-1 and TRBJ1-3): SAVISQKPSRDICQRGTSLTIQCQVDSQVTMMFWYRQQPGQSLTLIATANQGSEATYESGFVIDKFPISRPNLTFSTLTVSNMSPEDSSIYLCSVARFDSGNTIYFGEGSWLTVV.

The rearrangement joins TRBV28 to TRBJ1-2; 9 bases fit TRBD1. The CDR3 is 13 amino acids. Germline V gene data show CDR1 as MDHEN and CDR2 as SYDVKM. Losses at the gene ends were 6 bases for V and 6 bases for J; bases not matched to a gene: 5. This CDR3 reads CASSQGQGHGYTF. CDR3 DNA sequence: TGTGCCAGCAGCCAGGGACAGGGCCATGGCTACACCTTC.

The chain joins TRBV11-2 to TRBJ1-6; the D gene is possibly TRBD1 (6 bases). V lost 1 base and J lost 6, with 13 bases in between. The CDR3 has 16 amino acids. CDR1 and CDR2 (germline): SGHAT, FQNNGV. The CDR3 sequence: CASSLAPGAANSPLHF. The CDR3 nucleotides read TGTGCCAGCAGCTTAGCACCAGGGGCGGCTAATTCACCCCTCCACTTT.

This rearrangement joins TRBV6-5 to TRBJ2-5; D perhaps matches TRBD1 (6 bases). CDR3 length equals 15 residues. CDR1 MNHEY and CDR2 SVGAGI come from the germline V gene. Trimming shortened V by 0 bases and J by 5 bases, and 13 bases separated the two germline ends. The CDR3 sequence is CASSYSSRGLETQYF. CDR3 DNA sequence: TGTGCCAGCAGTTACTCGTCGAGGGGGTTGGAGACCCAGTACTTC.